The rows below give T cell receptor beta chains drawn from one sample of a study of blood T cells in healthy people across ages. TCRdb independently ran MiXCR on the 5' RACE reads; one entry per CDR3 protein. This table holds 1.5 million to 2 million distinct CDR3 sequences, approximately 28% found once. Sample: blood. The receptors were gathered from a woman in her 30s in good health. The CDR3 runs from the conserved cysteine through the conserved F or W. Fields, in order: clone size, D gene, J gene, V gene, CDR3 length, CDR3 DNA, CDR3 protein. D genes are given only for firm matches. The size entry is marked missing in some rows and otherwise reads once, few, many or a size class.

few | TRBD1 | TRBJ1-2 | TRBV7-2 | 15 | TGTGCCAGCAGCCCTTGGGACAGGGTCTTCTATGGCTACACCTTC | CASSPWDRVFYGYTF
few | TRBD2 | TRBJ2-1 | TRBV12-3/TRBV12-4 | 13 | TGTGCCAGCAGTGTAGCGGGATCGGTTGAGCAGTTCTTC | CASSVAGSVEQFF
once | TRBD2 | TRBJ2-1 | TRBV6-2/TRBV6-3 | 15 | TGTGCCAGCAGTTTGGGCGGGACTAGCGGGAGGGGGCAGTTCTTC | CASSLGGTSGRGQFF
few | - | TRBJ1-2 | TRBV27 | 13 | TGTACCAGCAGTTTACACAGGGCGGATGGCTACACCTTC | CTSSLHRADGYTF
few | TRBD1 | TRBJ1-2 | TRBV27 | 14 | TGTGCCAGCAGAACGACAGGGGCCCAGGGCGGCTACACCTTC | CASRTTGAQGGYTF
- | - | TRBJ2-3 | TRBV20-1 | 13 | TGCAGTGCTATACGGGCCGTCACAGATACGCAGTATTTT | CSAIRAVTDTQYF
- | - | TRBJ1-2 | TRBV11-2 | 12 | TGTGCCAGCAGTCGACAGATAGTTGGCTACACCTTC | CASSRQIVGYTF
- | - | TRBJ2-4 | TRBV12-3/TRBV12-4 | 17 | TGTGCCAGCAGTTTGGGCAGGGGAGGATTAGCCAAAAACATTCAGTACTTC | CASSLGRGGLAKNIQYF
- | - | TRBJ1-4 | TRBV20-1 | 12 | TGCAGTGCCAGGAGGGGCAGAGAAAAACTGTTTTTT | CSARRGREKLFF
few | TRBD1 | TRBJ1-2 | TRBV7-2 | 15 | TGTGCCAGCAGCTTACAATCCGGGACAGGGGATGGCTACACCTTC | CASSLQSGTGDGYTF
- | - | TRBJ2-1 | TRBV7-3 | 15 | TGTGCCAGCAGCTTAGGAGGGCCTACTAACAATGAGCAGTTCTTC | CASSLGGPTNNEQFF
- | TRBD1 | TRBJ1-2 | TRBV9 | 16 | TGTGCCAGCAGCGCTGATGGGACAGAGACTATAGGTGGCTACACCTTC | CASSADGTETIGGYTF
- | - | TRBJ1-2 | TRBV5-1 | 14 | TGCGCCGGCAGCCCGTCAGGGGACTTCTATGGCTACACCTTC | CAGSPSGDFYGYTF
- | - | TRBJ1-2 | TRBV20-1 | 13 | TGCAGTGCCCAGGAAGGGGCTAACTATGGCTACACCTTC | CSAQEGANYGYTF
- | - | TRBJ1-6 | TRBV6-1 | 15 | TGTGCCAGCAGTGGGGACCCGGCAGGTAATTCACCCCTCCACTTT | CASSGDPAGNSPLHF
few | TRBD1 | TRBJ1-1 | TRBV5-1 | 15 | TGCGCCAGCAGCTTGCCCGGGACAGGGGACACTGAAGCTTTCTTT | CASSLPGTGDTEAFF
- | - | TRBJ2-5 | TRBV19 | 14 | TGTGCCAGTAGTATCGTCAGGGGTGGCGAGACCCAGTACTTC | CASSIVRGGETQYF
- | - | TRBJ1-2 | TRBV5-1 | 15 | TGCGCCAGCTGGGATCCGGAGGGCTCAGGGAAAGGCTACACCTTC | CASWDPEGSGKGYTF
- | - | TRBJ1-2 | TRBV30 | 13 | TGTGCCGGGGGCCGCGGACAATTCTATGGCTACACCTTC | CAGGRGQFYGYTF
- | - | TRBJ2-5 | TRBV29-1 | 13 | TGCAGCGTTGGGACAGTCCCCCAAGAGACCCAGTACTTC | CSVGTVPQETQYF
- | - | TRBJ2-1 | TRBV9 | 15 | TGTGCCAGCAGCGACCCCCGGGACACGTTATGTGAGCAGTTCTTC | CASSDPRDTLCEQFF
few | - | TRBJ2-3 | TRBV7-2 | 15 | TGTGCCAGCAGCTCCCAGCGGGCGTTGAGAAATACGCAGTATTTT | CASSSQRALRNTQYF
- | - | TRBJ1-1 | TRBV5-5 | 16 | TGTGCCAGCAGCTTGGGACAGAATTCCATGAACACTGAAGCTTTCTTT | CASSLGQNSMNTEAFF
- | - | TRBJ1-1 | TRBV30 | 13 | TGTGCCTGGAGTCCCGGGGTTCGGACTGAAGCTTTCTTT | CAWSPGVRTEAFF
many | - | TRBJ1-2 | TRBV5-6 | 14 | TGTGCCAGCAGCTGGGTGCAGGAGTACTATGGCTACACCTTC | CASSWVQEYYGYTF
- | - | TRBJ2-7 | TRBV12-3/TRBV12-4 | 12 | TGTGCCAGCAGTTTTCTCGTATACGAGCGGTACTTC | CASSFLVYERYF
few | - | TRBJ2-7 | TRBV13 | 14 | TGTGCCAGCAGCTCGGGCCGCGTCCTCTACGAGCAGTACTTC | CASSSGRVLYEQYF
- | TRBD1 | TRBJ1-6 | TRBV11-2 | 15 | TGTGCCAGCAGCTTTGCCGGGACAGCCAATTCACCCCTCCACTTT | CASSFAGTANSPLHF
many | - | TRBJ1-2 | TRBV5-5 | 12 | TGTGCCAGCAGCTTGTGGGAAGATGGCTACACCTTC | CASSLWEDGYTF
few | TRBD2 | TRBJ2-3 | TRBV6-5 | 11 | TGTGCCAGCGGGGGAGGGAATACGCAGTATTTT | CASGGGNTQYF
- | - | TRBJ1-2 | TRBV20-1 | 12 | TGCAGTGCCCCAGTCCAATTACTCGGCTACACCTTC | CSAPVQLLGYTF
- | - | TRBJ1-2 | TRBV12-3/TRBV12-4 | 14 | TGTGCCAGCAGTTTCGGGACATCAGTATTTGGCTACACCTTC | CASSFGTSVFGYTF
few | - | TRBJ2-2 | TRBV6-1 | 15 | TGTGCCAGCAGTGGGAAGATACTAGTTGGCGGGGAGCTGTTTTTT | CASSGKILVGGELFF
once | - | TRBJ1-6 | TRBV9 | 14 | TGTACCAGCAGCGTAGAGCCGGAAAATTCACCCCTCCACTTT | CTSSVEPENSPLHF
- | TRBD2 | TRBJ2-1 | TRBV12-3/TRBV12-4 | 14 | TGTGCCAGCAGATTAGCGGGCGCAACCGCCGAGCAGTTCTTC | CASRLAGATAEQFF
few | TRBD2 | TRBJ2-7 | TRBV19 | 18 | TGTGCCATTGACCCGGGACTAGCGGGAGAGAAGTCCTCCTACGAGCAGTACTTC | CAIDPGLAGEKSSYEQYF
few | TRBD2 | TRBJ2-1 | TRBV15 | 15 | TGTGCCACCAGCAGAGCTAGCGGAGAGTACAATGAGCAGTTCTTC | CATSRASGEYNEQFF
many | TRBD1 | TRBJ2-1 | TRBV9 | 14 | TGTGCCAGCAGCGCGGGACAGAACTACAATGAGCAGTTCTTC | CASSAGQNYNEQFF
- | - | TRBJ1-2 | TRBV12-3/TRBV12-4 | 14 | TGTGCCAGCAGTTATTCGCCCAGGGACTATGGCTACACCTTC | CASSYSPRDYGYTF
- | - | TRBJ2-2 | TRBV7-9 | 12 | TGTGCCAGCAGACAGCCCGGGGGGGAGCTGTTTTTT | CASRQPGGELFF
- | - | TRBJ1-1 | TRBV7-9 | 14 | TGTGCCAGCAGCTGGGGGGCGGTAGGTGCTGAAGCTTTCTTT | CASSWGAVGAEAFF
- | TRBD1 | TRBJ2-1 | TRBV29-1 | 17 | TGCAGCGTCCACCCAATAACAGGGGCCCCTTCCTACAATGAGCAGTTCTTC | CSVHPITGAPSYNEQFF
- | TRBD2 | TRBJ2-1 | TRBV4-1 | 16 | TGCGCCAGCAGCCACCCAAAAGCGGGGGGGCACAATGAGCAGTTCTTC | CASSHPKAGGHNEQFF
- | - | TRBJ1-2 | TRBV11-2 | 17 | TGTGCCAGCAGCTTAGATCCCGGCGGGCAGCAATTTCATCGGTACACCTTC | CASSLDPGGQQFHRYTF